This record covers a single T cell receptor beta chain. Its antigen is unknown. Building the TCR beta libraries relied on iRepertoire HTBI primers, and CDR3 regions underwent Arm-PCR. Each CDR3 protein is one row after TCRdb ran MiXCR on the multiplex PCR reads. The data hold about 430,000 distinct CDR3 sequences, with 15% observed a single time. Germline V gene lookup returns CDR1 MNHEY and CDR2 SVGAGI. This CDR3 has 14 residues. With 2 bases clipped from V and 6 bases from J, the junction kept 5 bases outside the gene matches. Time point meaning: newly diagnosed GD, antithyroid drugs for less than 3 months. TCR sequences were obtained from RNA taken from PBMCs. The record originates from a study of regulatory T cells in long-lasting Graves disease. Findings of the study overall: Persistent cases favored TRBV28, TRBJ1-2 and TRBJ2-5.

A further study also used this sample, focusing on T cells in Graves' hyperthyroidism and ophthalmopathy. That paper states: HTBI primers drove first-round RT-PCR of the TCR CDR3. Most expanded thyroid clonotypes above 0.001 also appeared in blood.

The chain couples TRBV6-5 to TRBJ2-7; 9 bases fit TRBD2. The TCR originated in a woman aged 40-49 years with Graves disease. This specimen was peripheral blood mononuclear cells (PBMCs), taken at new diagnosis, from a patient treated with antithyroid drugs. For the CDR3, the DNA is TGTGCCAGCAGTTACGGGGGACTAGCTAGCGAGCAGTACTTC. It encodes CASSYGGLASEQYF.